The clone carrying this T cell receptor beta chain was recorded once. Amplification used 60 Vbeta primers and 13 Jbeta primers. Sequenced by immunoSEQ multiplex PCR; TCRdb stores in-frame clones only, minus some. The sample holds more than 100,000 clones, roughly 70% seen once. This sample was included in a study of cytomegalovirus exposure and HLA in healthy donors. The ends were cut back, 6 bases at V and 2 bases at J, with 10 bases in the middle. This CDR3 has 14 amino acids. In germline, CDR1 is SNHLY, CDR2 FYNNEI. V is TRBV2 and J is TRBJ2-2, with TRBD1 as a possible D gene (6 bases). Sequencing was done on a sample of PBMCs. The receptor was derived from a woman in her 50s in good health and CMV-seronegative. The CDR3 coding sequence is TGTGCCAGCAGGAGACAGGACAACACCGGGGAGCTGTTTTTT. The encoded protein is CASRRQDNTGELFF.